The rows below give T cell receptor beta chains drawn from one sample of a study of blood T cell repertoires in COVID-19. The data were produced by immunoSEQ multiplex PCR, yet TCRdb's version contains in-frame clones alone and is incomplete. The table has 250,000 to 300,000 clones, approximately 85% seen once; the top ten hold 11%. Sequenced material: peripheral blood. These receptor sequences come from a woman aged 65 to 85 with acute or convalescent COVID-19. Each CDR3 is given with its conserved first and last residue. The D gene is left open where the match is weak. A row's size may be missing; if present it is once, few, many or a size class.

>TRBJ1-2|TRBD1|TRBV6-5|.
TGTGCCAGCAGGGGGACAGCTTCGGATGGCTACACCTTC
CASRGTASDGYTF
>TRBJ2-7|TRBD2|TRBV4-2|.
TGTGCCAGCAGCCAACTAGCGGGGGGATACGAGCAGTACTTC
CASSQLAGGYEQYF
>TRBJ1-2|.|TRBV7-9|.
TGTGCCAGCAGCTCACAGGGTTATGGCTACACCTTC
CASSSQGYGYTF
>TRBJ2-3|.|TRBV29-1|.
TGCAGCGTTGAGACTCGCACAGATACGCAGTATTTT
CSVETRTDTQYF
>TRBJ1-3|.|TRBV7-2|.
TGTGCCAGCAGCTTCAGTGAGGCCGCTGGAAACACCATATATTTT
CASSFSEAAGNTIYF
>TRBJ1-5|.|TRBV6-6|.
TGTGCCAGCAGGCAACAGGGAGATAGCAATCAGCCCCAGCATTTT
CASRQQGDSNQPQHF
>TRBJ1-1|.|TRBV2|.
TGTGCCAGCAAAATTCGTCAGGGCCTGAACACTGAAGCTTTCTTT
CASKIRQGLNTEAFF
>TRBJ1-2|.|TRBV19|once
TGTGCCAGTAGGGAAGAGGGACTTAACTATGGCTACACCTTC
CASREEGLNYGYTF
>TRBJ2-5|.|TRBV3-1/TRBV3-2|once
TGTGCCAGCAGCACTACCTACCTATACCAAGAGACCCAGTACTTC
CASSTTYLYQETQYF
>TRBJ1-1|.|TRBV18|.
TGTGCCAGCTCACCGGGGGGGCGGCACAACACTGAAGCTTTCTTT
CASSPGGRHNTEAFF
>TRBJ1-2|TRBD1|TRBV7-8|.
TGTGCCAGCAGCCGCCGGGACAGGGTGTATGGCTACACCTTC
CASSRRDRVYGYTF
>TRBJ2-2|.|TRBV2|.
TGTGCCAGCAGCGTAGACAGGGGAGGGACCGGGGAGCTGTTTTTT
CASSVDRGGTGELFF
>TRBJ1-6|TRBD1|TRBV7-8|.
TGTGCCAGCAGCTGGACAGGGCTGAATTCACCCCTCCACTTT
CASSWTGLNSPLHF
>TRBJ2-2|.|TRBV7-6|.
TGTGCCAGCAGCTTAGGGGGACTCCGAGGCGGGGAGCTGTTTTTT
CASSLGGLRGGELFF
>TRBJ1-2|.|TRBV6-5|.
TGTGCCAGCAGTTACTCGGAGACAGGAATAAACTATGGCTACACCTTC
CASSYSETGINYGYTF
>TRBJ1-5|.|TRBV19|.
TGTGCCAGTAATAGGGGGAGGGAGGGTCAGCCCCAGCATTTT
CASNRGREGQPQHF
>TRBJ1-1|.|TRBV9|.
TGTGCCAGCAGCGTAGTCCCAGGCCATGAAGCTTTCTTT
CASSVVPGHEAFF
>TRBJ2-2|.|TRBV18|few
TGTGCCAGCTCACCCCAGAGGGCCGGGGAGCTGTTTTTT
CASSPQRAGELFF
>TRBJ2-1|TRBD1|TRBV19|.
TGTGCCAGTAGTCCAAGGGACAGGGGATCCTACAATGAGCAGTTCTTC
CASSPRDRGSYNEQFF
>TRBJ2-1|.|TRBV29-1|.
TGCAGCGTTGACAACTACAATGAGCAGTTCTTC
CSVDNYNEQFF
>TRBJ2-5|.|TRBV7-3|.
TGTGCCAGCAGCCTCCACAGGGACGAGACCCAGTACTTC
CASSLHRDETQYF
>TRBJ1-3|.|TRBV5-1|.
TGCGCCAGCAGCTCTCGGAGTTTAGGGGCCGGAAACACCATATATTTT
CASSSRSLGAGNTIYF
>TRBJ1-1|TRBD1|TRBV11-2|.
TGTGCCAGCAGCTCCCTATGGTGGACAGGGTTGAAGAACACTGAAGCTTTCTTT
CASSSLWWTGLKNTEAFF
>TRBJ1-1|.|TRBV19|few
TGTGCCAGTAGTAGCCAATACAGTGAAGCTTTCTTT
CASSSQYSEAFF
>TRBJ2-5|TRBD2|TRBV6-5|.
TGTGCCAGCAGCCGAAGGACGGGGGGCCAAGAGACCCAGTACTTC
CASSRRTGGQETQYF
>TRBJ2-1|.|TRBV7-9|once
TGTGCCAGCAGCTTATCTAACTCCTACAATGAGCAGTTCTTC
CASSLSNSYNEQFF
>TRBJ1-5|TRBD1|TRBV19|.
TGTGCCAGTAGTAGGGGACAGTCCCTCGGTCAGCCCCAGCATTTT
CASSRGQSLGQPQHF
>TRBJ2-1|TRBD1|TRBV19|.
TGTGCCAGTAAAATGTGGGGACAGGGCGCAAATGAGCAGTTCTTC
CASKMWGQGANEQFF
>TRBJ2-5|TRBD1|TRBV19|.
TGTGCCAGAGATCTTCCGAGCCACCGGGACAGTGTGGGGGAGACCCAGTACTTC
CARDLPSHRDSVGETQYF
>TRBJ1-5|.|TRBV4-2|.
TGTGCCAGCAGCCCGACCTACACAGGGACCGATCAGCCCCAGCATTTT
CASSPTYTGTDQPQHF
>TRBJ2-5|.|TRBV27|once
TGTGCCAGCAGTTCGCTAGGGGATCAAGAGACCCAGTACTTC
CASSSLGDQETQYF
>TRBJ1-1|.|TRBV5-1|.
TGCGCCAGCAGTTTTGACAGGAGTGAACCTTTCTTT
CASSFDRSEPFF
>TRBJ2-7|.|TRBV23-1|.
TGCGCCAGCAGCCCACCCCGACAGACCAGCGACGAGCAGTACTTC
CASSPPRQTSDEQYF
>TRBJ2-7|.|TRBV3-1/TRBV3-2|.
TGTGCCAGCAGTTCAGGGGTGATGGCCTACGAGCAGTACTTC
CASSSGVMAYEQYF
>TRBJ2-2|.|TRBV5-6|few
TGTGCCAGCAGCTGGACTTCCCCCGGGGAGCTGTTTTTT
CASSWTSPGELFF
>TRBJ2-5|.|TRBV5-1|once
TGCGCCAGCAGCTTGGCCGAGGGCCCAGAGACCCAGTACTTC
CASSLAEGPETQYF
>TRBJ1-1|.|TRBV2|few
TGTGCCAGCAGTAAAAGGGGAAGACACATGAACACTGAAGCTTTCTTT
CASSKRGRHMNTEAFF
>TRBJ1-1|.|TRBV2|.
TGTGCCAGCATGGAGGGCACTGAAGCTTTCTTT
CASMEGTEAFF
>TRBJ1-4|.|TRBV5-6|.
TGTGCCAGCAGCTCGGCGGGGGGGCCAACTAATGAAAAACTGTTTTTT
CASSSAGGPTNEKLFF
>TRBJ1-1|.|TRBV5-5|once
TGTGCCAGCAGCTTGGCTGGGGCTCTGAACACTGAAGCTTTCTTT
CASSLAGALNTEAFF
>TRBJ1-3|.|TRBV2|.
TGTGCCAGCAGGGCGACAGCTAGCTCTGGAAACACCATATATTTT
CASRATASSGNTIYF
>TRBJ2-1|.|TRBV3-1/TRBV3-2|.
TGTGCCAGCAGCCAAGACTCACTAGTTTTTAACAATGAGCAGTTCTTC
CASSQDSLVFNNEQFF
>TRBJ1-2|.|TRBV9|.
TGTGCCAGCAGCGCGGACGGGGGGCTGGGTGGCTACACCTTC
CASSADGGLGGYTF
>TRBJ2-7|.|TRBV11-2|.
TGTGCCAGCAGCTTAGGGAGAGGCGGCTCCTACGAGCAGTACTTC
CASSLGRGGSYEQYF
>TRBJ1-2|TRBD1|TRBV19|.
TGTGCCAGTAGTCCGGACAGGAACTATGGCTACACCTTC
CASSPDRNYGYTF
>TRBJ1-1|.|TRBV1|.
TGCACCAGCACCTCCAAACAGGGAGCTGAAGCTTTCTTT
CTSTSKQGAEAFF
>TRBJ2-1|.|TRBV7-8|.
TGTGCCAGCAGCTTCGCGGACAATGAGCAGTTCTTC
CASSFADNEQFF
>TRBJ2-1|TRBD2|TRBV10-3|.
TGTGCCATCAGTGAGTCGCCCGCGGCGGGGGGGTACAATGAGCAGTTCTTC
CAISESPAAGGYNEQFF
>TRBJ1-2|.|TRBV30|.
TGTGCCTGGAGTGGGGGGGATATCGGTGGCTACACCTTC
CAWSGGDIGGYTF
>TRBJ2-1|.|TRBV9|once
TGTGCCAGCAGCGTAGGCTCGAGCTCCTACAATGAGCAGTTCTTC
CASSVGSSSYNEQFF
>TRBJ2-2|.|TRBV29-1|.
TGCAGCGTTGAAAGGACGGGGGCGAACACCGGGGAGCTGTTTTTT
CSVERTGANTGELFF
>TRBJ2-2|.|TRBV19|.
TGTGCCAGTAGTACCCAGGTCCTCACCGGGGAGCTGTTTTTT
CASSTQVLTGELFF